The rows below give T cell receptor beta chains drawn from one sample of a study of T cell responses to AZD1222 COVID-19 vaccine. Profiled with immunoSEQ multiplex PCR; TCRdb holds only in-frame clones, not every one. In the table there are some 150,000 clones, around 88% of which are singletons. This specimen was peripheral blood, taken on day 0 of AZD1222 vaccination. The receptors derive from an adult in good health. Both conserved end residues are part of each CDR3. A D gene is named only where the DNA matches it firmly. Clone size is stated in some rows and not others, as once, few, many or a class when expanded.

J: TRBJ1-2
V: TRBV28
D: .
size: .
CDR3: CASSPGTIHGYTF
DNA: TGTGCCAGCAGTCCAGGGACGATCCATGGCTACACCTTC

J: TRBJ1-5
V: TRBV3-1/TRBV3-2
D: .
size: .
CDR3: CASSQGSRGSNQPQHF
DNA: TGTGCCAGCAGCCAAGGATCCCGCGGTAGCAATCAGCCCCAGCATTTT

J: TRBJ1-1
V: TRBV14
D: .
size: .
CDR3: CASSLSGNTEAFF
DNA: TGTGCCAGCAGCCTCTCCGGGAACACTGAAGCTTTCTTT

J: TRBJ2-1
V: TRBV15
D: TRBD2
size: .
CDR3: CATSLPTSGGAREQFF
DNA: TGTGCCACCAGCCTTCCGACTAGCGGGGGGGCACGTGAGCAGTTCTTC

J: TRBJ1-3
V: TRBV19
D: .
size: .
CDR3: CASIKGGTGNTIYF
DNA: TGTGCCAGTATTAAGGGGGGCACTGGAAACACCATATATTTT

J: TRBJ1-6
V: TRBV7-9
D: .
size: .
CDR3: CASSPRTITNSPLHF
DNA: TGTGCCAGCAGCCCGAGGACAATAACTAATTCACCCCTCCACTTT

J: TRBJ2-1
V: TRBV11-2
D: TRBD1
size: .
CDR3: CASSLDPQGPNNEQFF
DNA: TGTGCCAGCAGCTTAGATCCACAGGGGCCGAACAATGAGCAGTTCTTC

J: TRBJ2-3
V: TRBV5-1
D: .
size: .
CDR3: CASSPYGARGTDTQYF
DNA: TGCGCCAGCAGCCCGTATGGGGCGCGAGGCACAGATACGCAGTATTTT

J: TRBJ2-1
V: TRBV11-2
D: TRBD2
size: once
CDR3: CASSPGLAGGYEQFF
DNA: TGTGCCAGCAGCCCCGGACTAGCGGGGGGGTATGAGCAGTTCTTC

J: TRBJ2-7
V: TRBV6-5
D: TRBD1
size: few
CDR3: CATRRGLGWEQYF
DNA: TGTGCCACCCGCAGGGGGCTGGGATGGGAGCAGTACTTC

J: TRBJ1-5
V: TRBV28
D: .
size: .
CDR3: CASSSGAGNQPQHF
DNA: TGTGCCAGCAGTTCGGGAGCGGGCAATCAGCCCCAGCATTTT

J: TRBJ1-2
V: TRBV7-8
D: .
size: .
CDR3: CASSLAKGLLRAYGYTF
DNA: TGTGCCAGCAGCTTAGCTAAAGGGCTTCTGAGGGCCTATGGCTACACCTTC

J: TRBJ2-5
V: TRBV19
D: TRBD2
size: once
CDR3: CASSQGLAGYQETQYF
DNA: TGTGCCAGTAGTCAGGGACTAGCGGGTTATCAAGAGACCCAGTACTTC

J: TRBJ1-1
V: TRBV6-5
D: .
size: .
CDR3: CASTYPSYEAFF
DNA: TGTGCCAGCACCTACCCATCTTATGAAGCTTTCTTT

J: TRBJ2-7
V: TRBV14
D: .
size: .
CDR3: CASSQVRSWGEQYF
DNA: TGTGCCAGCAGCCAAGTCCGGAGTTGGGGCGAGCAGTACTTC

J: TRBJ2-5
V: TRBV6-5
D: TRBD1
size: once
CDR3: CASSYTGTGGRETQYF
DNA: TGTGCCAGCAGTTATACCGGGACAGGGGGCCGAGAGACCCAGTACTTC

J: TRBJ2-5
V: TRBV9
D: .
size: .
CDR3: CASSVGTNEETQYF
DNA: TGTGCCAGCAGCGTAGGGACTAATGAAGAGACCCAGTACTTC

J: TRBJ2-7
V: TRBV6-1
D: TRBD1
size: .
CDR3: CASSTRDRGRYEQYF
DNA: TGTGCCAGCAGCACAAGGGACAGGGGAAGGTACGAGCAGTACTTC

J: TRBJ1-2
V: TRBV7-9
D: .
size: .
CDR3: CASSLEGYRYTF
DNA: TGTGCCAGCAGCTTGGAGGGTTATCGCTACACCTTC

J: TRBJ2-3
V: TRBV18
D: TRBD2
size: .
CDR3: CASSTSSGGATDTQYF
DNA: TGTGCCAGCTCAACCTCTAGCGGGGGGGCGACAGATACGCAGTATTTT

J: TRBJ1-2
V: TRBV5-5
D: TRBD1
size: .
CDR3: CASSSGQGNYGYTF
DNA: TGTGCCAGCAGCTCGGGACAGGGAAACTATGGCTACACCTTC

J: TRBJ1-2
V: TRBV11-2
D: TRBD1
size: .
CDR3: CASSLLPGGGYTF
DNA: TGTGCCAGCAGCTTACTGCCAGGGGGTGGCTACACCTTC

J: TRBJ1-1
V: TRBV29-1
D: .
size: .
CDR3: CSVSGAGVTEAFF
DNA: TGCAGCGTTTCTGGGGCAGGGGTCACTGAAGCTTTCTTT

J: TRBJ1-6
V: TRBV28
D: .
size: .
CDR3: CATREHQNSPLHF
DNA: TGTGCCACCAGGGAACATCAGAATTCACCCCTCCACTTT

J: TRBJ2-1
V: TRBV19
D: TRBD1
size: .
CDR3: CASSIGQGARSEQFF
DNA: TGTGCCAGTAGTATAGGGCAGGGGGCTAGGAGTGAGCAGTTCTTC

J: TRBJ1-1
V: TRBV28
D: .
size: .
CDR3: CASRPPRGNTEAFF
DNA: TGTGCCAGCAGACCTCCACGGGGGAACACTGAAGCTTTCTTT

J: TRBJ1-5
V: TRBV29-1
D: .
size: few
CDR3: CSVRGEYSNQPQHF
DNA: TGCAGCGTGAGGGGGGAGTATAGCAATCAGCCCCAGCATTTT

J: TRBJ1-1
V: TRBV12-5
D: .
size: .
CDR3: CASAWGGDTEAFF
DNA: TGTGCTAGTGCCTGGGGGGGGGACACTGAAGCTTTCTTT

J: TRBJ2-7
V: TRBV7-2
D: .
size: .
CDR3: CASSSNPSTIPSEQYF
DNA: TGTGCCAGCAGCTCCAACCCCTCGACAATCCCCTCCGAGCAGTACTTC

J: TRBJ2-3
V: TRBV9
D: .
size: once
CDR3: CASSVDPDTQYF
DNA: TGTGCCAGCAGCGTTGACCCAGATACGCAGTATTTT

J: TRBJ2-1
V: TRBV7-3
D: TRBD1
size: once
CDR3: CASSAIGGLRAEQFF
DNA: TGTGCCAGCAGCGCGATAGGGGGCCTAAGAGCTGAGCAGTTCTTC

J: TRBJ1-2
V: TRBV7-2
D: TRBD1
size: few
CDR3: CASSQGVTEGYTF
DNA: TGTGCCAGCAGCCAGGGGGTTACGGAAGGCTACACCTTC

J: TRBJ1-4
V: TRBV28
D: .
size: .
CDR3: CASSLVTTNEKLFF
DNA: TGTGCCAGCAGTTTGGTCACAACTAATGAAAAACTGTTTTTT

J: TRBJ1-3
V: TRBV7-8
D: TRBD1
size: .
CDR3: CASSSRTGAGNTIYF
DNA: TGTGCCAGCAGCTCCAGGACAGGGGCCGGAAACACCATATATTTT

J: TRBJ1-6
V: TRBV6-2/TRBV6-3
D: TRBD1
size: .
CDR3: CASSWDSLNSPLHF
DNA: TGTGCCAGCAGTTGGGACAGTCTTAATTCACCCCTCCACTTT

J: TRBJ2-1
V: TRBV19
D: TRBD2
size: .
CDR3: CASSIGGLAGRAQFF
DNA: TGTGCCAGTAGTATCGGAGGACTAGCGGGGAGAGCGCAGTTCTTC

J: TRBJ2-5
V: TRBV5-1
D: TRBD2
size: .
CDR3: CASSFGTRGMETQYF
DNA: TGCGCCAGCAGCTTCGGGACTAGGGGGATGGAGACCCAGTACTTC

J: TRBJ2-5
V: TRBV6-2/TRBV6-3
D: .
size: .
CDR3: CASNPGAETQYF
DNA: TGTGCCAGCAACCCAGGGGCCGAGACCCAGTACTTC

J: TRBJ2-5
V: TRBV30
D: TRBD2
size: .
CDR3: CAWSEGSGGGQETQYF
DNA: TGTGCCTGGAGTGAGGGTAGCGGGGGGGGTCAAGAGACCCAGTACTTC

J: TRBJ1-1
V: TRBV5-1
D: .
size: .
CDR3: CASSWMAGTNTEAFF
DNA: TGCGCCAGCAGCTGGATGGCCGGAACGAACACTGAAGCTTTCTTT

J: TRBJ2-7
V: TRBV29-1
D: .
size: .
CDR3: CSATGTPYEQYF
DNA: TGCAGCGCAACCGGGACACCCTACGAGCAGTACTTC

J: TRBJ2-1
V: TRBV5-6
D: TRBD2
size: .
CDR3: CASSFRLAGVEQFF
DNA: TGTGCCAGCAGCTTTCGGCTAGCGGGGGTTGAGCAGTTCTTC

J: TRBJ1-1
V: TRBV5-4
D: .
size: .
CDR3: CASSLQDERTEAFF
DNA: TGTGCCAGCAGCTTGCAGGACGAGAGAACTGAAGCTTTCTTT

J: TRBJ1-2
V: TRBV18
D: TRBD1
size: many
CDR3: CASSRDRAAGYTF
DNA: TGTGCCAGCTCACGGGACAGGGCGGCTGGCTACACCTTC

J: TRBJ2-3
V: TRBV29-1
D: TRBD2
size: .
CDR3: CSALTSGGADTQYF
DNA: TGCAGCGCTCTCACTAGCGGGGGGGCAGATACGCAGTATTTT

J: TRBJ2-2
V: TRBV30
D: .
size: .
CDR3: CAWVRALNTGELFF
DNA: TGTGCCTGGGTCCGGGCTTTGAACACCGGGGAGCTGTTTTTT

J: TRBJ1-5
V: TRBV11-2
D: TRBD1
size: .
CDR3: CASSLAGLGQGAGQPQHF
DNA: TGTGCCAGCAGCTTAGCGGGATTGGGACAGGGGGCGGGTCAGCCCCAGCATTTT

J: TRBJ1-1
V: TRBV5-6
D: TRBD1
size: .
CDR3: CASSLGDRNTEAFF
DNA: TGTGCCAGCAGCTTGGGGGACAGAAACACTGAAGCTTTCTTT

J: TRBJ1-4
V: TRBV11-2
D: .
size: .
CDR3: CASSLLGTGLNEKLFF
DNA: TGTGCCAGCAGCTTACTAGGGACGGGACTCAATGAAAAACTGTTTTTT

J: TRBJ1-5
V: TRBV19
D: TRBD1
size: .
CDR3: CASSIQGARSQPQHF
DNA: TGTGCCAGTAGTATTCAGGGGGCGCGTAGTCAGCCCCAGCATTTT

J: TRBJ1-2
V: TRBV4-2
D: .
size: .
CDR3: CASSQVAPGTNYGYTF
DNA: TGTGCCAGCAGCCAAGTCGCCCCGGGAACTAACTATGGCTACACCTTC

J: TRBJ1-6
V: TRBV9
D: .
size: .
CDR3: CASTKLGVGAPLHF
DNA: TGTGCCAGCACGAAACTTGGAGTGGGGGCACCCCTCCACTTT

J: TRBJ2-7
V: TRBV7-9
D: .
size: .
CDR3: CASTSQNYEQYF
DNA: TGTGCCAGCACCTCACAGAACTACGAGCAGTACTTC

J: TRBJ1-2
V: TRBV23-1
D: TRBD1
size: .
CDR3: CASSQSFRDRGNYGYTF
DNA: TGCGCCAGCAGTCAATCGTTCCGGGACAGGGGTAACTATGGCTACACCTTC

J: TRBJ2-7
V: TRBV6-5
D: TRBD1
size: .
CDR3: CASNMARDSSYEQYF
DNA: TGTGCCAGCAACATGGCCCGGGACAGCTCCTACGAGCAGTACTTC

J: TRBJ1-3
V: TRBV14
D: TRBD1
size: .
CDR3: CASNPGGSGNTIYF
DNA: TGTGCCAGCAACCCAGGGGGCTCAGGAAACACCATATATTTT

J: TRBJ2-7
V: TRBV29-1
D: TRBD1
size: few
CDR3: CSADRGMGEQYF
DNA: TGCAGCGCAGACAGGGGAATGGGGGAGCAGTACTTC